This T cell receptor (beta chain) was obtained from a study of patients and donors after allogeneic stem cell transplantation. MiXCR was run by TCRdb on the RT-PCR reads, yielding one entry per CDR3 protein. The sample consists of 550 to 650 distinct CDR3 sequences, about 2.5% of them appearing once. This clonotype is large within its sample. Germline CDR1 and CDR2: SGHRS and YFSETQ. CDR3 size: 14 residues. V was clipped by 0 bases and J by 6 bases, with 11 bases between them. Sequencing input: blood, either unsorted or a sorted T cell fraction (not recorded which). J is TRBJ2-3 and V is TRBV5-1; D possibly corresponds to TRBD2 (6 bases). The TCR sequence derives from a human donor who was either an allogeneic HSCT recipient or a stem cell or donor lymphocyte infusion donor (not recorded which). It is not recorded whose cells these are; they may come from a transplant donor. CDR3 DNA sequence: TGCGCCAGCAGCTTGGTAGACCGGGAGGATACGCAGTATTTT. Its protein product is CASSLVDREDTQYF.